One sample yielded the 32 T cell receptor beta chains listed below, sequenced in a study of T cell repertoires in cytomegalovirus infection. MiXCR was run by TCRdb on the reads, yielding one entry per CDR3 protein. This sample yields 450,000 to 650,000 distinct CDR3 sequences, of which more than 20% are seen a single time; approximately 13% belongs to the top ten. Input material: PBMCs. Receptors were obtained from a human donor in good health (CMV status not recorded). Some clones in this sample may be carry-over from other donors' samples.

Ten or more counts support this clonotype. The rearrangement uses TRBV7-6 and TRBJ1-1, with a tentative D call TRBD1 (6 bases). The CDR3 is 14 amino acids. In germline, CDR1 is SGHVS, CDR2 FNYEAQ. V was pared by 3 bases and J by 4 bases, with 12 bases between. CDR3 loop: CASSFSTGGTEAFF. In nucleotides, the CDR3 is TGTGCCAGCAGCTTTTCGACAGGAGGCACTGAAGCTTTCTTT.

This clonotype was seen only a few times. The chain combines TRBV6-2 or TRBV6-3 with TRBJ2-7; 10 nucleotides match TRBD1. The CDR3 is made up of 16 amino acids. Germline V gene sequence: CDR1 MNHEY, CDR2 SVGEGT. Trimming at V came to 2 bases and at J to 1 base, leaving 5 bases not matched to a gene. CDR3 amino acids: CASSYETGGASYEQYV. CDR3 sequence (DNA): TGTGCCAGCAGTTACGAGACAGGGGGCGCATCCTACGAGCAGTACGTC.

This clonotype was counted between two and nine times. The gene calls are TRBV20-1 and TRBJ2-7, with TRBD1 matching over 9 bases. CDR3 size: 18 residues. CDR1 and CDR2 from the germline V gene are DFQATT and SNEGSKA (reference sequence). The V and J ends lost 0 bases and 0 bases, in that order; junction bases with no gene match: 12. The CDR3 region is CSARDKGGQGTFSYEQYF. CDR3 DNA: TGCAGTGCTAGAGATAAAGGTGGACAGGGGACCTTCTCCTACGAGCAGTACTTC.

V and J are TRBV18 and TRBJ2-7; D tentatively fits TRBD1 or TRBD2 (6 bases each). The CDR3 covers 11 residues. The V end was cut by 6 bases, the J end by 6 bases, with 9 bases between. Germline V gives CDR1 KGHSH, CDR2 LQKENI. The CDR3 loop reads CASSTGAEQYV. The DNA of the CDR3 is TGTGCCAGCTCGACGGGGGCCGAGCAGTACGTC.

This clonotype was seen more than once but under ten times. This chain joins TRBV5-6 and TRBJ2-7, with D perhaps TRBD2 (6 bases). The V end was cut by 4 bases, the J end by 7 bases, with 18 bases between. This CDR3 spans 14 amino acids. Per germline, CDR1 SGHDT and CDR2 YYEEEE. The CDR3 protein is CASSRERGLWEQYV. The CDR3 DNA sequence: TGTGCCAGCAGCCGGGAGAGGGGTCTGTGGGAGCAGTACGTC.

The V and J genes are TRBV24-1 and TRBJ2-3; TRBD1 is a possible D gene (6 bases). The CDR3 length is 15 residues. Germline CDR1 KGHDR, CDR2 SFDVKD. V was pared by 5 bases and J by 2 bases, with 13 bases between. For the CDR3, the DNA is TGTGCCACCAGTGCCGTGACAGGCAACACAGATACGCAGTATTTT. Its protein product is CATSAVTGNTDTQYF.

A few counts support this clonotype. CDR3 sequence reads: CASSDAVAQYF. The CDR3 nucleotides read TGTGCCAGCAGTGATGCAGTAGCCCAGTACTTC. The chain combines TRBV6-1 with TRBJ2-5; D is uncertain. The length of the CDR3 is 11 residues. V was clipped by 3 bases and J by 9 bases, with 8 bases between them. Germline V gene sequence: CDR1 MNHNS, CDR2 SASEGT.

This clonotype showed up many times. The chain combines TRBV6-2 or TRBV6-3 with TRBJ2-1; no definite D call. The CDR3 consists of 13 residues. V shed 5 bases and J shed 0 bases, with 5 bases lying between them. Germline-derived CDR1 and CDR2 are MNHEY and SVGEGT. The CDR3 loop is CASSLTSYNEQFF. CDR3 coding DNA: TGTGCCAGCAGTCTCACCTCCTACAATGAGCAGTTCTTC.

The rearrangement uses TRBV20-1 and TRBJ1-4; D gene uncertain. The CDR3 has 12 residues. Germline assignment: CDR1 DFQATT and CDR2 SNEGSKA (reference sequence). The CDR3 loop reads CRLEATNEKLFF. CDR3 DNA sequence: TGCAGATTGGAAGCAACTAATGAAAAACTGTTTTTT.

The rearrangement joins TRBV27 to TRBJ2-7; 8 bases line up with TRBD2. The CDR3 consists of 16 residues. Germline values: CDR1 MNHEY, CDR2 SMNVEV (reference sequence). J lost 2 bases, V lost 5 bases, and 11 bases had no gene match. The CDR3 region has the DNA TGTGCCAGCAGTCCGACGGCGGGAGGCGCTCCCTACGAGCAGTACGTC. Residues: CASSPTAGGAPYEQYV.

This chain joins TRBV7-2 and TRBJ2-1; a weak D match, TRBD1 (5 bases). The CDR3 length is 14 residues. V gave up 5 bases and J gave up 6 bases, with 14 bases separating them. Looked up from germline, CDR1 is SGHTA and CDR2 is FQGNSA. This CDR3 reads CASSPAAGRNEQFF. As DNA, the CDR3 is TGTGCCAGCAGCCCCGCGGCAGGGCGCAATGAGCAGTTCTTC.

This clonotype was counted at least ten times. The CDR3 DNA sequence: TGTGCCAGCAGGGGACAGGCTCCTGGCTACACCTTC. As protein: CASRGQAPGYTF. This rearrangement joins TRBV12-3 or TRBV12-4 to TRBJ1-2, with 8 bases lining up with TRBD1. The CDR3 loop spans 12 amino acids. V lost 6 bases, J lost 7 bases, and 4 bases stayed unmatched.

Ten or more counts support this clonotype. The V and J genes are TRBV7-2 and TRBJ1-2; D uncertain. The germline V and J ends were trimmed by 5 bases and 2 bases, with 18 bases remaining between them. The CDR3 loop spans 16 amino acids. In germline, CDR1 is SGHTA, CDR2 FQGNSA. This CDR3 is CASSQGFIRQNYGYTF. CDR3 nucleotides: TGTGCCAGCAGCCAAGGGTTTATAAGGCAGAACTATGGCTACACCTTC.

This clonotype was recorded many times. The rearrangement uses TRBV7-2 and TRBJ1-2, with D perhaps TRBD1 (6 bases). The V end was cut by 2 bases, the J end by 7 bases, with 14 bases between. The V gene's germline CDR1 is SGHTA and CDR2 FQGNSA. The CDR3 has 14 residues. The CDR3 protein is CASSLFPGASGYTF. Written as DNA, the CDR3 is TGTGCCAGCAGCTTATTTCCGGGGGCTAGTGGCTACACCTTC.

In regard to this clonotype: A much larger clone sits a single nucleotide away, making a read error possible. The V call is TRBV7-6, the J call TRBJ2-1; perhaps TRBD1 as D (6 bases). CDR3 length equals 13 residues. Germline V lookup: CDR1 SGHVS, CDR2 FNYEAQ. This CDR3 reads CASSTRDTNKQFF. The CDR3 DNA sequence: TGTGCCAGCAGCACAAGGGACACCAATAAGCAGTTCTTC.

V usage is TRBV6-2 or TRBV6-3 and J usage is TRBJ2-1; 11 bases map to TRBD2. CDR3 size: 17 residues. CDR1 and CDR2 from the germline V gene are MNHEY and SVGEGT. With 2 bases clipped from V and 3 bases from J, the junction kept 6 bases outside the gene matches. The CDR3 protein is CASSYDPLAGDYNEQFF. In nucleotides, the CDR3 is TGTGCCAGCAGTTACGATCCACTAGCGGGAGACTACAATGAGCAGTTCTTC.

This clonotype was observed a few times. The V gene is TRBV20-1, the J gene TRBJ1-6; 7 positions agree with TRBD1. The CDR3 extends over 14 amino acids. Losses at the gene ends were 4 bases for V and 7 bases for J; bases not matched to a gene: 7. CDR1 and CDR2 from the germline V gene are DFQATT and SNEGSKA (reference sequence). The CDR3 bases are TGCAGTGCTACGATGGGACAGAGAAATTCACCCCTCCACTTT. This encodes CSATMGQRNSPLHF.

This clonotype was counted between two and nine times. This chain uses TRBV9 with TRBJ2-1, with a tentative D call TRBD2 (5 bases). The germline V gene encodes CDR1 SGDLS and CDR2 YYNGEE. CDR3 length equals 15 residues. V gave up 4 bases and J gave up 1 base, with 12 bases separating them. DNA for the CDR3: TGTGCCAGCAGCCCCGGGGTAGCATCCTACAATGAGCAGTTCTTC. Translating it yields CASSPGVASYNEQFF.

This clonotype was counted at least ten times. The CDR3 here is CASSFPGQGKETQYF. The DNA for the CDR3 is TGTGCCAGCAGCTTCCCGGGACAGGGGAAAGAGACCCAGTACTTC. The chain carries TRBV11-2 and TRBJ2-5, with 10 nucleotides matching TRBD1. In germline, CDR1 is SGHAT, CDR2 FQNNGV. Trimming removed 3 bases from V and 3 bases from J; junction bases left unmatched: 4. The CDR3 contains 15 residues. Based on the CDR3 plus reference TRBV11-2 and TRBJ2-5, the full variable domain is EAGVAQSPRYKIIEKRQSVAFWCNPISGHATLYWYQQILGQGPKLLIQFQNNGVVDDSQLPKDRFSAERLKGVDSTLKIQPAKLEDSAVYLCASSFPGQGKETQYFGPGTRLLVL.

This clonotype came up a few times. V and J are TRBV27 and TRBJ2-1; possibly TRBD2 for D (5 bases). The CDR3 extends over 14 amino acids. Germline V gene data show CDR1 as MNHEY and CDR2 as SMNVEV (reference sequence). V was shortened by 8 bases and J by 0 bases, with 11 bases between the two germline ends. The CDR3 sequence: CASVTGSSYNEQFF. The CDR3 coding sequence is TGTGCCAGCGTAACGGGGAGCTCCTACAATGAGCAGTTCTTC.

The chain combines TRBV14 with TRBJ2-1, with D perhaps TRBD2 (6 bases). Trimming removed 5 bases from V and 0 bases from J, with 14 bases in between. Germline loops: CDR1 SGHDN, CDR2 FVKESK. The CDR3 consists of 16 residues. The CDR3 loop reads CASSWGLASSYNEQFF. As DNA, the CDR3 is TGTGCCAGCAGCTGGGGACTCGCAAGCTCCTACAATGAGCAGTTCTTC.

This clonotype was recorded a few times. The chain joins TRBV28 to TRBJ1-2; a weak D match, TRBD1 (6 bases). Trimming shortened V by 6 bases and J by 4 bases, and 12 bases separated the two germline ends. Germline loops: CDR1 MDHEN, CDR2 SYDVKM. This CDR3 has 13 residues. CDR3 region: CASRSGDPYGYTF. The CDR3 bases are TGTGCCAGCAGGTCAGGGGACCCCTATGGCTACACCTTC.

CDR3 sequence reads: CASSSAGQASSYEQYF. The CDR3 DNA reads as TGTGCCAGCAGTTCAGCCGGACAGGCCAGCTCCTACGAGCAGTACTTC. J is TRBJ2-7 and V is TRBV6-6; TRBD1 aligns across 7 bases. The V gene end was trimmed by 4 bases and the J gene end by 0 bases; junction bases not matched to a gene: 9. Germline V gives CDR1 MNHNY, CDR2 SVGAGI (reference sequence). CDR3 length: 16 amino acids.

This clonotype was picked up a small number of times. CDR3: CASHSGRAWETQYF. The CDR3 region has the DNA TGTGCCTCACATAGCGGGAGGGCCTGGGAGACCCAGTACTTC. The chain has TRBV19 and TRBJ2-5; 11 nucleotides align to TRBD2. V dropped 11 bases and J dropped 5; count of bases not matched to a gene: 10. Germline CDR1 is LNHDA and CDR2 is SQIVND (reference sequence). The CDR3 consists of 14 residues. The full variable domain, completed using reference TRBV19 and TRBJ2-5, is DGGITQSPKYLFRKEGQNVTLSCEQNLNHDAMYWYRQDPGQGLRLIYYSQIVNDFQKGDIAEGYSVSREKKESFPLTVTSAQKNPTAFYLCASHSGRAWETQYFGPGTRLLVL.

The chain carries TRBV27 and TRBJ1-1; TRBD1 is a possible D gene (5 bases). Germline-derived CDR1 and CDR2 are MNHEY and SMNVEV (reference sequence). CDR3 length: 12 residues. The V and J ends lost 6 bases and 7 bases respectively, with 12 bases between them. CDR3 loop: CASSPGLGEAFF. The CDR3 nucleotides are TGTGCCAGCAGCCCAGGGTTGGGTGAAGCTTTCTTT.

The genes are TRBV4-1 and TRBJ1-1; possibly TRBD1 for D (5 bases). This CDR3 comprises 14 residues. CDR1 is MGHRA, CDR2 YSYEKL, per germline. V shed 0 bases and J shed 4 bases, with 9 bases lying between them. The CDR3 reads CASSQEAGSTEAFF. In DNA, the CDR3 is TGCGCCAGCAGCCAAGAGGCAGGGAGCACTGAAGCTTTCTTT.

The J gene is TRBJ2-3, the V gene TRBV6-2 or TRBV6-3, with 7 bases aligning to TRBD1. There are 14 residues in the CDR3. V trimming: 8 bases; J trimming: 2 bases; junction bases outside the gene matches: 7. The germline V gene encodes CDR1 MNHEY and CDR2 SVGEGT. The CDR3 coding sequence is TGTGCCAGCCAACAGGGGTCGAACACAGATACGCAGTATTTT. It yields the protein CASQQGSNTDTQYF.

The V call is TRBV5-6, the J call TRBJ2-1, with D uncertain. Germline V gene sequence: CDR1 SGHDT, CDR2 YYEEEE. The CDR3 consists of 16 residues. V was trimmed by 4 bases and J by 3 bases, leaving 17 bases between them. This chain's CDR3 is CASSPQEPKFYNEQFF. In DNA, the CDR3 is TGTGCCAGCAGCCCCCAGGAGCCCAAATTCTACAATGAGCAGTTCTTC.

This clonotype was detected a few times. This chain joins TRBV6-5 and TRBJ1-1; D not certain. CDR3 length: 16 residues. Germline loops: CDR1 MNHEY, CDR2 SVGAGI. Trimming took 6 bases from V and 0 from J, leaving 17 bases between them. The CDR3 DNA reads as TGTGCCAGCAGAGCCCTTTTGTCGACCATGAACACTGAAGCTTTCTTT. As protein: CASRALLSTMNTEAFF.

This chain links TRBV20-1 with TRBJ2-5; 7 positions agree with TRBD2. This CDR3 has 14 residues. Germline V gene lookup returns CDR1 DFQATT and CDR2 SNEGSKA (reference sequence). The trim removed 0 bases at V and 5 bases at J, leaving 6 bases unmatched. For the CDR3, the DNA is TGCAGTGCTAGAGATTCGGGACTATGGGAGACCCAGTACTTC. It is translated as CSARDSGLWETQYF.

V and J are TRBV19 and TRBJ2-1; D not certain. Germline loops: CDR1 LNHDA, CDR2 SQIVND (reference sequence). V lost 4 bases to trimming and J lost 0 bases, with 16 bases between them. CDR3 length: 17 amino acids. CDR3 residues: CASSTQLGRSSYNEQFF. For the CDR3, the DNA is TGTGCCAGTAGTACCCAGCTAGGAAGGAGCTCCTACAATGAGCAGTTCTTC.

The table lists this clonotype with a few counts. This rearrangement joins TRBV7-2 to TRBJ1-1; D remains unclear. Germline V gene data show CDR1 as SGHTA and CDR2 as FQGNSA. Trimming took 3 bases from V and 4 from J, leaving 9 bases between them. The CDR3 sequence is 13 residues long. CDR3 DNA sequence: TGTGCCAGCAGCTTTATGGGGAGCACTGAAGCTTTCTTT. Protein sequence: CASSFMGSTEAFF.